This T cell receptor beta chain was sequenced in a study of shared clonotypes between healthy human individuals. This clone appeared once. No antigen is known for it. The V gene's germline CDR1 is SGHDN and CDR2 FVKESK. This CDR3 spans 16 amino acids. Trimming took 4 bases from V and 3 from J; bases not matched to a gene: 12. Terminally differentiated effector memory CD45RA+ cells were left out of the naive CD8 fraction, which was CD45RO-negative and positively selected for CCR7. Study conclusions and caveats: Estimated richness was generally greater in naive than memory subsets.

Original handling: ImmunoSEQ output held junction-only sequences without quality scores, so filtering differed. The method was immunoSEQ multiplex PCR; TCRdb's version includes in-frame clones alone and lacks a portion of them. V and J calls and clone size are copied from that table; D and trimming were computed from the DNA. The sample records about 1,800,000 clones, around 96% being singletons. Sequenced material: naive CD8+ T cells sorted from blood. The V gene is TRBV14, the J gene TRBJ2-7; 7 bases are a match to TRBD2. The sequence derives from a young man in good health. CDR3 sequence: CASSPSSSGAGYEQYF. The CDR3 DNA follows: TGTGCCAGCAGCCCTAGTTCGAGCGGGGCCGGCTACGAGCAGTACTTC.